The T cell receptor (beta chain) described here comes from a study of breast tumors, draining lymph nodes, adjacent tissues. Findings and caveats of the study: Luminal-like breast cancer showed significantly greater tumor-nontumor repertoire similarity than basal-like breast cancer did. Tumor repertoires ranked between lymph nodes and nontumor tissue in diversity, with V and J gene preferences. The lymph node origin of tumor T cells was framed as consistent with a hypothesis, not demonstrated.

This clonotype occurred many times. Antigen: not known. Breast cancer patients provided tissue from their axillary draining lymph nodes. TCRdb ran MiXCR on the multiplex PCR reads and lists one entry per CDR3 protein. The table has about 180,000 distinct CDR3 sequences, approximately 33% seen once. Germline V CDR1 and CDR2: MGHRA, YSYEKL. This CDR3 region has 16 residues. V lost 2 bases and J 6 bases, leaving 17 bases between the germline ends. The sequenced material came from axillary lymph node tissue. The chain carries TRBV4-1 and TRBJ2-1; D unclear. The receptor comes from a female donor with breast cancer. Some clones in this sample may be carry-over from other donors' samples. The CDR3, as DNA: TGCGCCAGCAGCCAAAGTGTAGGCCCCCTGCCCAATGAGCAGTTCTTC. Its protein is CASSQSVGPLPNEQFF.